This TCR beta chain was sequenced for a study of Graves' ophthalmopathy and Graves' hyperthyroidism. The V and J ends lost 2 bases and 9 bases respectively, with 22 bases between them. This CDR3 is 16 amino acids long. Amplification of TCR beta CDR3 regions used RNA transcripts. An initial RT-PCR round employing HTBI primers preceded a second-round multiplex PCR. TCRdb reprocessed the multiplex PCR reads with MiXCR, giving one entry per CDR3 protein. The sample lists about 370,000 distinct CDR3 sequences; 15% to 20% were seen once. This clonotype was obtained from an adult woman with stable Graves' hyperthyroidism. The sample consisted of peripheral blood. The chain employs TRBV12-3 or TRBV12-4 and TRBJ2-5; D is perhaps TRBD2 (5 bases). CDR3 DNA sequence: TGTGCCAGCAGTTTAAGTGGTCGGGGTAGCAATCAGCCCCAGTACTTC. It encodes CASSLSGRGSNQPQYF.